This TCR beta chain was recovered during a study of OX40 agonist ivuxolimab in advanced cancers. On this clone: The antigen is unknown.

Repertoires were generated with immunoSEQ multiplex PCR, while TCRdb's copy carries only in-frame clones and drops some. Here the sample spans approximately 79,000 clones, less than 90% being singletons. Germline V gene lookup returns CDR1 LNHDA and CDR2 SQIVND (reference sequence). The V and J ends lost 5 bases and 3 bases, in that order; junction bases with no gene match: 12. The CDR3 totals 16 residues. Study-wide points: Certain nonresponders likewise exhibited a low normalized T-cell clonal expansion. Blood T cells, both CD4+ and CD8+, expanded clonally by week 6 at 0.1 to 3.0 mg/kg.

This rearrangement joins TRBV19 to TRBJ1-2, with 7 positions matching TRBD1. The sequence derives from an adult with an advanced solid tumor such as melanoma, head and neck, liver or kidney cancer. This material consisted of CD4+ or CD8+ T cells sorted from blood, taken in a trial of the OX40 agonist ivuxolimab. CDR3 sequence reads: CASSPRTTGDHYGYTF. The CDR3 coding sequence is TGTGCCAGTAGTCCTAGGACCACAGGGGATCACTATGGCTACACCTTC.